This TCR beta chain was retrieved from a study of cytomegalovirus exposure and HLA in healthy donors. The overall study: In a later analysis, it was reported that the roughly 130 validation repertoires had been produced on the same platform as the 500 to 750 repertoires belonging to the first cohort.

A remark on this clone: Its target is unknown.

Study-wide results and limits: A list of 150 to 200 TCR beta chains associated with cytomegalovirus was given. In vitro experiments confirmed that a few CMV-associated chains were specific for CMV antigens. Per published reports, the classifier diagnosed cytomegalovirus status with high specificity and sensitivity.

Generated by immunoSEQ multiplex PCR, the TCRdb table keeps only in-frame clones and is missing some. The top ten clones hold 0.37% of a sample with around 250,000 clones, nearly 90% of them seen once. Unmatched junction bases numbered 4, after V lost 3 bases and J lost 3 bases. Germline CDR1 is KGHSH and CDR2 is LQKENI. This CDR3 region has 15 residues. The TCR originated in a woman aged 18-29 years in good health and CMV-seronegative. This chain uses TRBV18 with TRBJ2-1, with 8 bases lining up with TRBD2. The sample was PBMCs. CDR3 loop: CASSPMRGDYNEQFF. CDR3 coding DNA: TGTGCCAGCTCACCGATGCGGGGGGACTACAATGAGCAGTTCTTC.